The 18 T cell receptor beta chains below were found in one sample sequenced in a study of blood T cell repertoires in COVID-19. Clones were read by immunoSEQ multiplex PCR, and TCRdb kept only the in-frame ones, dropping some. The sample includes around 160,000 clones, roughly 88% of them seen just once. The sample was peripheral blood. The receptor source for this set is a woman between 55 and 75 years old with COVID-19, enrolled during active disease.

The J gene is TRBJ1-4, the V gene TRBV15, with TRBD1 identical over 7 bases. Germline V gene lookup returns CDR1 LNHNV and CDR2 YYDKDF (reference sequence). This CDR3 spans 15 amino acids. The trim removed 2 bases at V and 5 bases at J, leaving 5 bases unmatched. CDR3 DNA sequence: TGTGCCACCAGCAGACAAACGGGACAGAATGAAAAACTGTTTTTT. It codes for CATSRQTGQNEKLFF.

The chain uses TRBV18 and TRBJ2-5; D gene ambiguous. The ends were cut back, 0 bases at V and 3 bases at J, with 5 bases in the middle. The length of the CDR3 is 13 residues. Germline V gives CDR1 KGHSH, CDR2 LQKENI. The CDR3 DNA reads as TGTGCCAGCTCACCACCGTCAGAAGAGACCCAGTACTTC. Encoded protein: CASSPPSEETQYF.

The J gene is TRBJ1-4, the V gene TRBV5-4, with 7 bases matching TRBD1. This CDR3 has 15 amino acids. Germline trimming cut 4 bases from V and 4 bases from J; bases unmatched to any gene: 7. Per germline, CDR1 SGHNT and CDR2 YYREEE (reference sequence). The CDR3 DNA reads TGTGCCAGCAGCAACGTAGGGACAGATAATGAAAAACTGTTTTTT. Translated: CASSNVGTDNEKLFF.

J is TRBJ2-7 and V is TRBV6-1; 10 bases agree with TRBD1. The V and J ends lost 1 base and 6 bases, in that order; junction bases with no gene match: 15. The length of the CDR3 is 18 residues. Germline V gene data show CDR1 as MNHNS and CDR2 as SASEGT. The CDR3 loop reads CASSEELDRGPLRREQYF. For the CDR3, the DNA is TGTGCCAGCAGTGAAGAATTAGACAGGGGGCCGCTACGGCGCGAGCAGTACTTC.

The chain's CDR3 is CASSQDGAGRGKLFF. Written as DNA, the CDR3 is TGCGCCAGCAGCCAAGATGGGGCCGGGCGGGGAAAACTGTTTTTT. V usage is TRBV4-3 and J usage is TRBJ1-4, with D perhaps matching TRBD1 (5 bases). V lost 0 bases and J lost 10, with 15 bases in between. Germline V gene lookup returns CDR1 LGHNA and CDR2 YSLEER. The length of the CDR3 is 15 residues.

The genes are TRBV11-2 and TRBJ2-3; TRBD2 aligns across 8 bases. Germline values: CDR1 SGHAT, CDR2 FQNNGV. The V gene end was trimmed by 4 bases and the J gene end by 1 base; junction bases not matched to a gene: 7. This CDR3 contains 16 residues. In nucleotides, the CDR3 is TGTGCCAGCAGCTCTATAGCGGGGAGGGGCACAGATACGCAGTATTTT. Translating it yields CASSSIAGRGTDTQYF.

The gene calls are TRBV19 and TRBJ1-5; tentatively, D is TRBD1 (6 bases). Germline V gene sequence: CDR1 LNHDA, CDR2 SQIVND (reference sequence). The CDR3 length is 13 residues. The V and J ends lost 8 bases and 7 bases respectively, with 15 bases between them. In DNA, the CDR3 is TGTGCCAGTGGATACAGGGTATTACAGCCCCAGCATTTT. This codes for CASGYRVLQPQHF.

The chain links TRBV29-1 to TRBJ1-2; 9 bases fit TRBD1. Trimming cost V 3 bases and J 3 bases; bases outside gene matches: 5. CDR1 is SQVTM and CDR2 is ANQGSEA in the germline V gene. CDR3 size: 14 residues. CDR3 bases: TGCAGCGTTGACGGTCGACAGGGGGACTATGGCTACACCTTC. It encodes CSVDGRQGDYGYTF.

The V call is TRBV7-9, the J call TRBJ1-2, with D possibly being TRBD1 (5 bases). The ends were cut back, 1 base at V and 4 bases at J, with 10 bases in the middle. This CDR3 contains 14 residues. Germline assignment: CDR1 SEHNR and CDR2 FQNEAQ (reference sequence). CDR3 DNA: TGTGCCAGCAGCTTAGGGGGCGCCGTCTATGGCTACACCTTC. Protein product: CASSLGGAVYGYTF.

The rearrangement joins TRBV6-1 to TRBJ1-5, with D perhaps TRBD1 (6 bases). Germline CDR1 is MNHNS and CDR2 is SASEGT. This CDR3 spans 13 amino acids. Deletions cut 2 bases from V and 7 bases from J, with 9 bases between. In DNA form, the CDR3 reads TGTGCCAGCAGTGAAACAGGGCGGCAGCCCCAGCATTTT. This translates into CASSETGRQPQHF.

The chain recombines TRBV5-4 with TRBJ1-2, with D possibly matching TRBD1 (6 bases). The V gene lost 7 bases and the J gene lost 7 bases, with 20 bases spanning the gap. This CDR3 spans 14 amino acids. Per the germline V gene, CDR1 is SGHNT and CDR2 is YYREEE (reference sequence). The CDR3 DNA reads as TGTGCCAGCCGGAAACTTGGGGGGGCGGCTGGCTACACCTTC. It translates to CASRKLGGAAGYTF.

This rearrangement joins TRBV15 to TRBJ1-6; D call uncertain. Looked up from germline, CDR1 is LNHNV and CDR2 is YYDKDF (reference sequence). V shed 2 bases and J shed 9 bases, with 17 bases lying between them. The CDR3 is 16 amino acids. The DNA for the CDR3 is TGTGCCACCAGCAGACCCGGGGTGTCGATGGGTTCACCCCTCCACTTT. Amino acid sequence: CATSRPGVSMGSPLHF.

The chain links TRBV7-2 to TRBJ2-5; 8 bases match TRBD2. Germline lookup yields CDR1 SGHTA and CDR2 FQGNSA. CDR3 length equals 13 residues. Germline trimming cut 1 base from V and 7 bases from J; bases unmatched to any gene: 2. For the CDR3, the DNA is TGTGCCAGCAGCTTAGGCCTAGCGGGGACCCAGTACTTC. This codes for CASSLGLAGTQYF.

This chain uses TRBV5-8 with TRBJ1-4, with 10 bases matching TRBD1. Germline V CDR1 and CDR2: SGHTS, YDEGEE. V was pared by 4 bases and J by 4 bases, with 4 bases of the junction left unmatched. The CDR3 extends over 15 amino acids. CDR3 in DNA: TGTGCCAGCAGCATGACAGGGGGCGTTAATGAAAAACTGTTTTTT. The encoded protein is CASSMTGGVNEKLFF.

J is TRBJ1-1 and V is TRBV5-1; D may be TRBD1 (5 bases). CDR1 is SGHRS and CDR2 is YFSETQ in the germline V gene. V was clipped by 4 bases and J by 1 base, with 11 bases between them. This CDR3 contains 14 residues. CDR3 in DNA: TGCGCCAGCAGCCCGACAGTCCGGAACACTGAAGCTTTCTTT. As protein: CASSPTVRNTEAFF.

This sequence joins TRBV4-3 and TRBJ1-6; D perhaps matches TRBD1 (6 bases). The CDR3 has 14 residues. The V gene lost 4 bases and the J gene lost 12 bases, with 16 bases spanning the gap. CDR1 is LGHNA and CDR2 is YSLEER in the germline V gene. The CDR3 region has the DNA TGCGCCAGCAGCCCAGAACGTTCAGGGGTACCCCTCCACTTT. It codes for CASSPERSGVPLHF.

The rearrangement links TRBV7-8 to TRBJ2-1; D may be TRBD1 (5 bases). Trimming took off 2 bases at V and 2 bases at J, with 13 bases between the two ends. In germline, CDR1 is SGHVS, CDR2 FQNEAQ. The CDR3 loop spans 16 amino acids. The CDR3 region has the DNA TGTGCCAGCAGCTTAATGTGGGGCGCCCCCTACAATGAGCAGTTCTTC. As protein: CASSLMWGAPYNEQFF.

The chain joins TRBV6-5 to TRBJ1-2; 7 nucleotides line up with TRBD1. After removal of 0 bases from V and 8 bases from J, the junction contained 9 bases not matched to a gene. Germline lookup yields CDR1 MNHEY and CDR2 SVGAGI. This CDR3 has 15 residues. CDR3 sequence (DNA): TGTGCCAGCAGTTACTCGTCTCTCGCAGGGGGAGGCTACACCTTC. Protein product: CASSYSSLAGGGYTF.